The 9 T cell receptor beta chains listed next were all sequenced from one sample in a study of CD4 T cells in relation to SARS-CoV-2 and coronaviruses. Produced via immunoSEQ multiplex PCR; TCRdb's table is partial and in-frame only. The sample holds under 25,000 clones, approximately 78% seen once. These receptors lack a known antigen. CD4+ T cells from unexposed donors were obtained before the COVID-19 pandemic (2011-2018). CD4+ T cells were isolated from the cells after around eleven days of culture. The sample consisted of CD4+ T cells from PBMCs, cultured in vitro. These receptors originate from a human donor in good health.

The chain uses TRBV7-2 and TRBJ2-1; 11 nucleotides match TRBD2. The junction had 4 bases not matched to a gene; V was cut back by 8 bases and J by 7 bases. Germline V gives CDR1 SGHTA, CDR2 FQGNSA. CDR3 size: 13 residues. The CDR3 loop reads CASGLAGGNEQFF. CDR3 DNA sequence: TGTGCCAGCGGATTAGCGGGAGGGAATGAGCAGTTCTTC. Full variable domain (remainder filled in from reference TRBV7-2 and TRBJ2-1): GAGVSQSPSNKVTEKGKDVELRCDPISGHTALYWYRQSLGQGLEFLIYFQGNSAPDKSGLPSDRFSAERTGGSVSTLTIQRTQQEDSAVYLCASGLAGGNEQFFGPGTRLTVL.

The CDR3 here is CASSGRLAGSSGSEQFF. CDR3 DNA: TGTGCCAGCAGTGGACGACTAGCGGGGTCCTCTGGGAGTGAGCAGTTCTTC. The J gene is TRBJ2-1, the V gene TRBV6-1; 11 nucleotides align to TRBD2. This CDR3 region has 17 residues. Germline V gene sequence: CDR1 MNHNS, CDR2 SASEGT. Trimming took 4 bases from V and 9 from J; bases not matched to a gene: 14.

This clone came up once. J is TRBJ1-1 and V is TRBV2; weak D call: TRBD1 (6 bases). Germline assignment: CDR1 SNHLY and CDR2 FYNNEI. This CDR3 is 12 amino acids long. Trimming took off 5 bases at V and 4 bases at J, with 8 bases between the two ends. This chain's CDR3 is CASSSQGTEAFF. The CDR3 DNA sequence: TGTGCCAGCAGTTCACAGGGCACTGAAGCTTTCTTT.

This clone was found once. The V gene is TRBV7-8, the J gene TRBJ2-1; TRBD2 matches at 7 bases. The ends lost 5 bases at V and 8 bases at J; junction bases unmatched: 15. Germline V gene lookup returns CDR1 SGHVS and CDR2 FQNEAQ. The CDR3 length is 16 residues. CDR3 sequence reads: CASSVEIGGSVDEQFF. The CDR3 DNA is TGTGCCAGCAGCGTCGAAATTGGCGGGAGTGTCGATGAGCAGTTCTTC.

This clone was counted a single time. The rearrangement links TRBV5-1 to TRBJ2-5; D unresolved. Germline assignment: CDR1 SGHRS and CDR2 YFSETQ. Between the trimmed V and J ends, which lost 4 bases and 4 bases, there was a span of 8 bases. The CDR3 length is 12 residues. The CDR3: CASSIDIETQYF. CDR3 nucleotide sequence: TGCGCCAGCAGCATCGACATAGAGACCCAGTACTTC.

The chain recombines TRBV4-2 with TRBJ2-5, with unresolved D. The CDR3 covers 15 residues. Germline V gene sequence: CDR1 LGHNA, CDR2 YNFKEQ. Trimming removed 0 bases from V and 1 base from J, with 9 bases in between. This CDR3 reads CASSQDYGGQETQYF. CDR3 coding DNA: TGTGCCAGCAGCCAAGATTACGGCGGCCAAGAGACCCAGTACTTC.

The rearrangement links TRBV7-2 to TRBJ2-7; the match to TRBD1 covers 9 bases. The CDR3 totals 15 residues. CDR1 SGHTA and CDR2 FQGNSA come from the germline V gene. Trimming removed 5 bases from V and 5 bases from J; junction bases left unmatched: 10. The CDR3 sequence: CASSPTSGTGNEQYF. For the CDR3, the DNA is TGTGCCAGCAGCCCAACCTCCGGGACAGGGAACGAGCAGTACTTC. Full variable domain (remainder filled in from reference TRBV7-2 and TRBJ2-7): GAGVSQSPSNKVTEKGKDVELRCDPISGHTALYWYRQSLGQGLEFLIYFQGNSAPDKSGLPSDRFSAERTGGSVSTLTIQRTQQEDSAVYLCASSPTSGTGNEQYFGPGTRLTVT.

The gene calls are TRBV14 and TRBJ2-5; 9 nucleotides align to TRBD1. Per the germline V gene, CDR1 is SGHDN and CDR2 is FVKESK. The CDR3 length is 15 residues. With V trimmed by 6 bases and J by 6 bases, 11 bases remained unmatched. CDR3 DNA: TGTGCCAGCAGTCCCAAGGACAGGGGTAGACAGACCCAGTACTTC. This encodes CASSPKDRGRQTQYF.

The chain uses TRBV27 and TRBJ1-1, with D possibly TRBD1 on 5 matching bases. The germline CDR1 and CDR2 sequences are MNHEY and SMNVEV (reference sequence). V was pared by 0 bases and J by 5 bases, with 10 bases between. The CDR3 length is 14 residues. CDR3 DNA sequence: TGTGCCAGCAGTTTATCGCCAGGGAGGACTGAAGCTTTCTTT. Its translation: CASSLSPGRTEAFF.